This TCR beta chain was captured by sequencing in a study of blood T cell repertoires in COVID-19. The overall study: Italy, Spain and the United States were the sources of the convalescent and acute COVID-19 samples. T cells, B-cell-depleted T cells, or PBMCs supplied cDNA or gDNA.

J was trimmed by 2 bases and V by 4 bases; bases with no gene match: 3. This CDR3 is 16 amino acids long. Germline V gene data show CDR1 as SGHRS and CDR2 as YFSETQ. Authors' methods: It was from reference gene primer amplification that nucleated cell counts were estimated. TCRdb's copy holds only in-frame clones and misses some; the assay was immunoSEQ multiplex PCR. V and J calls and clone size follow that table, whereas D and trimming were derived from the DNA. In the table there are 180,000 or so clones, about four fifths of which are singletons. This sequence was found in a woman in her 70s with acute or convalescent COVID-19. The sequenced sample consisted of peripheral blood. The chain combines TRBV5-1 with TRBJ2-3; TRBD2 matches at 14 bases. The CDR3 spells CASSMGLAGDTDTQYF. In nucleotides, the CDR3 is TGCGCCAGCAGCATGGGACTAGCGGGGGACACAGATACGCAGTATTTT.